The 30 T cell receptor beta chains below come from one sample, sequenced in a study of blood T cell repertoires in COVID-19. Profiling relied on immunoSEQ multiplex PCR, and the TCRdb table lists in-frame clones only, not all of them. The sample has about 270,000 clones; roughly 84% are singletons. Material: peripheral blood. The receptors here all came from a woman younger than 30 with acute or convalescent COVID-19.

This clone was seen just once. The rearrangement uses TRBV5-1 and TRBJ1-2; D possibly corresponds to TRBD1 (5 bases). The V gene lost 4 bases and the J gene lost 4 bases, with 20 bases spanning the gap. Germline assignment: CDR1 SGHRS and CDR2 YFSETQ. The CDR3 spans 16 residues. The CDR3 is CASSPVEGSPPYGYTF. CDR3 coding DNA: TGCGCCAGCAGCCCCGTGGAGGGGTCTCCACCCTATGGCTACACCTTC.

The J gene is TRBJ1-2, the V gene TRBV4-3; D unclear. Germline V gives CDR1 LGHNA, CDR2 YSLEER. This CDR3 is 14 amino acids long. Trimming left V 4 bases short and J 6 bases short, with 15 bases between. The CDR3 nucleotides are TGCGCCAGCAGCCGAGAACGGGGTTCTCATGGCTACACCTTC. Its protein is CASSRERGSHGYTF.

The chain links TRBV2 to TRBJ2-7; D remains ambiguous. Germline CDR1 reads SNHLY; CDR2 reads FYNNEI. This CDR3 comprises 10 residues. The ends were cut back, 10 bases at V and 9 bases at J, with 13 bases in the middle. The CDR3 region is CATQGERQYF. The CDR3 region has the DNA TGTGCCACCCAAGGAGAGCGGCAGTACTTC.

V and J are TRBV6-5 and TRBJ2-3; 14 bases are a match to TRBD2. The germline V gene encodes CDR1 MNHEY and CDR2 SVGAGI. V lost 2 bases to trimming and J lost 4 bases; unmatched junction nucleotides: 2. The CDR3 totals 16 residues. The CDR3, as DNA: TGTGCCAGCAGTTACGGGACTAGCGGGGGAGCAGATACGCAGTATTTT. It yields the protein CASSYGTSGGADTQYF.

V gene TRBV7-2 combines with J gene TRBJ2-2, with no clear D. CDR3 length equals 15 residues. Germline V lookup: CDR1 SGHTA, CDR2 FQGNSA. V was trimmed by 5 bases and J by 4 bases, leaving 14 bases between them. The CDR3 DNA reads as TGTGCCAGCAGCCTCAACAGTGGCAGCACCGGGGAGCTGTTTTTT. The encoded protein is CASSLNSGSTGELFF.

This clone appeared once. V gene TRBV19 combines with J gene TRBJ2-1, with a weak D call TRBD1 (6 bases). Per germline, CDR1 LNHDA and CDR2 SQIVND (reference sequence). This CDR3 has 15 amino acids. Trimming removed 3 bases at V and 8 bases at J, with 17 bases between. DNA of the CDR3: TGTGCCAGTAGTATGGGGGCCCTAAGTACCTATGAGCAGTTCTTC. It is translated as CASSMGALSTYEQFF.

J is TRBJ2-2 and V is TRBV7-9; D possibly corresponds to TRBD1 (5 bases). Deletions cut 6 bases from V and 5 bases from J, with 7 bases between. This CDR3 has 12 amino acids. Germline CDR1 and CDR2: SEHNR and FQNEAQ (reference sequence). This CDR3 reads CASRGHTGELFF. The CDR3, as DNA: TGTGCCAGCAGGGGGCATACCGGGGAGCTGTTTTTT.

The V gene is TRBV11-2, the J gene TRBJ2-2; tentatively, D is TRBD1 (6 bases). The CDR3 is made up of 15 amino acids. Germline CDR1 SGHAT, CDR2 FQNNGV. Trimming took 7 bases from V and 2 from J, leaving 14 bases between them. The chain's CDR3 is CASNHATGNTGELFF. CDR3 nucleotides: TGTGCCAGCAACCACGCGACAGGAAACACCGGGGAGCTGTTTTTT.

The V call is TRBV7-2, the J call TRBJ1-5; maybe TRBD1 (5 bases). The length of the CDR3 is 16 residues. The ends were cut back, 0 bases at V and 7 bases at J, with 16 bases in the middle. CDR1 is SGHTA, CDR2 FQGNSA, per germline. The CDR3: CASSLAATGLGQPQHF. DNA for the CDR3: TGTGCCAGCAGCTTAGCGGCTACAGGATTAGGGCAGCCCCAGCATTTT.

The rearrangement links TRBV29-1 to TRBJ2-5; unclear D gene. Germline CDR1 SQVTM, CDR2 ANQGSEA. With 2 bases removed from V and 0 bases from J, the gap between germline ends came to 7 bases. The CDR3 contains 13 residues. The CDR3 here is CSVEWPYQETQYF. The CDR3 coding sequence is TGCAGCGTTGAATGGCCGTACCAAGAGACCCAGTACTTC.

This clone was found a few times. CDR3 bases: TGTGCCAGCAGCTTTAGGGCTAGCGGGACTGCCTACGAGCAGTACTTC. Its protein product is CASSFRASGTAYEQYF. The chain combines TRBV7-8 with TRBJ2-7; 9 bases align to TRBD2. The length of the CDR3 is 16 residues. V lost 3 bases to trimming and J lost 2 bases; unmatched junction nucleotides: 8. Germline V gene sequence: CDR1 SGHVS, CDR2 FQNEAQ.

The chain has TRBV28 and TRBJ1-1, with D tentatively TRBD1 (5 bases). Trimming removed 0 bases from V and 7 bases from J, with 15 bases in between. CDR3 length equals 15 residues. CDR1 and CDR2 (germline): MDHEN, SYDVKM. The CDR3 DNA reads TGTGCCAGCAGTTTATGGAGGACAATCACTTTTGAAGCTTTCTTT. Protein product: CASSLWRTITFEAFF.

The gene calls are TRBV5-1 and TRBJ2-2; 14 positions match TRBD2. The CDR3 totals 19 residues. V was clipped by 3 bases and J by 2 bases; unmatched bases: 9. Germline loops: CDR1 SGHRS, CDR2 YFSETQ. The CDR3 loop reads CASSSSGTSGRLNTGELFF. CDR3 nucleotide sequence: TGCGCCAGCAGCTCCTCCGGGACTAGCGGGAGATTAAACACCGGGGAGCTGTTTTTT.

The V and J genes are TRBV11-2 and TRBJ2-7; 9 positions agree with TRBD2. Germline V CDR1 and CDR2: SGHAT, FQNNGV. The trim removed 6 bases at V and 4 bases at J, leaving 13 bases unmatched. This CDR3 is built from 16 residues. CDR3: CASSRGRALSNYEQYF. The CDR3 region has the DNA TGTGCCAGCAGTCGCGGGAGGGCCTTATCTAATTACGAGCAGTACTTC.

The chain combines TRBV12-3 or TRBV12-4 with TRBJ2-7; 7 nucleotides line up with TRBD1. With V trimmed by 8 bases and J by 6 bases, 10 bases remained unmatched. This CDR3 comprises 13 residues. CDR3 in amino acids: CASRERQGGEQYF. The DNA of the CDR3 is TGTGCCAGCCGGGAAAGACAGGGTGGCGAGCAGTACTTC.

This clone was counted between two and nine times. The V call is TRBV5-6, the J call TRBJ2-7; 10 nucleotides line up with TRBD2. V lost 4 bases to trimming and J lost 2 bases; unmatched junction nucleotides: 3. CDR1 and CDR2 from the germline V gene are SGHDT and YYEEEE. CDR3 length equals 14 residues. DNA of the CDR3: TGTGCCAGCAGCGGACTAGCGGAAACCTACGAGCAGTACTTC. Translated: CASSGLAETYEQYF. The whole variable domain, remainder taken from reference TRBV5-6 and TRBJ2-7, is DAGVTQSPTHLIKTRGQQVTLRCSPKSGHDTVSWYQQALGQGPQFIFQYYEEEERQRGNFPDRFSGHQFPNYSSELNVNALLLGDSALYLCASSGLAETYEQYFGPGTRLTVT.

Only a few counts were recorded for this clone. This chain joins TRBV6-1 and TRBJ1-2, with 7 nucleotides matching TRBD1. CDR1 is MNHNS, CDR2 SASEGT, per germline. Trimming took 6 bases from V and 4 from J; bases not matched to a gene: 2. The CDR3 totals 12 residues. CDR3 amino acids: CASSRDSYGYTF. The CDR3 DNA follows: TGTGCCAGCAGCCGGGACAGCTATGGCTACACCTTC.

The chain employs TRBV28 and TRBJ1-5; no firm D call. V was cut by 4 bases and J by 4 bases, with 11 bases left in between. The CDR3 sequence is 14 residues long. CDR1 and CDR2 (germline): MDHEN, SYDVKM. This chain's CDR3 is CASSSVNMNQPQHF. The CDR3 coding sequence is TGTGCCAGCAGTTCTGTGAACATGAATCAGCCCCAGCATTTT.

This sequence joins TRBV12-3 or TRBV12-4 and TRBJ1-2; no clear D. The CDR3 length is 13 residues. Trimming left V 6 bases short and J 3 bases short, with 11 bases between. CDR3 nucleotide sequence: TGTGCCAGCAGCCCCAGACGGGACTATGGCTACACCTTC. It codes for CASSPRRDYGYTF.

This chain uses TRBV6-2 or TRBV6-3 with TRBJ2-5; 12 positions match TRBD2. Trimming at V came to 2 bases and at J to 5 bases, leaving 15 bases not matched to a gene. The CDR3 has 19 amino acids. The germline V gene has CDR1 MNHEY and CDR2 SVGEGT. CDR3 residues: CASSYAAGLAGKAGETQYF. The CDR3 DNA is TGTGCCAGCAGTTACGCAGCCGGACTAGCGGGAAAGGCAGGGGAGACCCAGTACTTC.

The genes are TRBV6-4 and TRBJ2-1; possible D gene TRBD1, 6 bases. V was clipped by 3 bases and J by 4 bases, with 13 bases between them. CDR3 length: 15 amino acids. CDR1 and CDR2 from the germline V gene are MRHNA and SNTAGT. The chain's CDR3 is CASSEFSQGYNEQFF. The CDR3 DNA follows: TGTGCCAGCAGTGAGTTCTCCCAGGGGTACAATGAGCAGTTCTTC.

The V and J genes are TRBV5-6 and TRBJ1-2; D is perhaps TRBD1 (6 bases). CDR1 SGHDT and CDR2 YYEEEE come from the germline V gene. The CDR3 consists of 13 residues. V lost 6 bases to trimming and J lost 7 bases, with 16 bases between them. CDR3: CASTPGQGSGYTF. DNA of the CDR3: TGTGCCAGCACCCCTGGCCAGGGGTCTGGCTACACCTTC.

V usage is TRBV7-8 and J usage is TRBJ2-2, with D perhaps matching TRBD2 (6 bases). The CDR3 spans 15 residues. V was cut by 5 bases and J by 1 base, with 11 bases left in between. Germline V lookup: CDR1 SGHVS, CDR2 FQNEAQ. CDR3 residues: CASSPERVNTGELFF. The CDR3 coding sequence is TGTGCCAGCAGCCCCGAGCGGGTGAACACCGGGGAGCTGTTTTTT.

The chain couples TRBV27 to TRBJ1-6; no firm D call. Trimming shortened V by 3 bases and J by 1 base, and 16 bases separated the two germline ends. The CDR3 is 18 amino acids. Germline V gene sequence: CDR1 MNHEY, CDR2 SMNVEV (reference sequence). The CDR3 DNA sequence: TGTGCCAGCAGTTTCCGCCCGGGGTTGGATTCCTATAATTCACCCCTCCACTTT. Translating it yields CASSFRPGLDSYNSPLHF.

In its sample, this clone was seen once. The rearrangement uses TRBV16 and TRBJ1-1, with D uncertain. Germline assignment: CDR1 KGHSY and CDR2 FQNENV. V was clipped by 1 base and J by 7 bases, with 10 bases between them. The CDR3 totals 13 residues. CDR3 sequence reads: CASSQLRESEAFF. As DNA, the CDR3 is TGTGCCAGCAGCCAATTACGAGAGAGTGAAGCTTTCTTT.

This clone was counted between two and nine times. The J gene is TRBJ2-3, the V gene TRBV19; TRBD2 might be the D (6 bases). CDR1 is LNHDA, CDR2 SQIVND, per germline (reference sequence). With 0 bases removed from V and 4 bases from J, the gap between germline ends came to 14 bases. The CDR3 runs to 16 residues. CDR3 in amino acids: CASSIDRRERSDTQYF. In DNA form, the CDR3 reads TGTGCCAGTAGTATAGATCGCCGGGAGAGGTCAGATACGCAGTATTTT.

This chain uses TRBV7-9 with TRBJ2-7, with D unresolved. The CDR3 sequence is 14 residues long. The germline gives CDR1 SEHNR, CDR2 FQNEAQ (reference sequence). V lost 1 base and J lost 1, with 8 bases in between. This CDR3 is CASSLGPSSYEQYF. Written as DNA, the CDR3 is TGTGCCAGCAGCTTAGGTCCGTCGTCCTACGAGCAGTACTTC.

This rearrangement joins TRBV19 to TRBJ1-5, with 8 nucleotides matching TRBD1. The ends lost 6 bases at V and 1 base at J; junction bases unmatched: 11. The germline gives CDR1 LNHDA, CDR2 SQIVND (reference sequence). This CDR3 has 17 residues. CDR3 nucleotide sequence: TGTGCCAGTAGAACAAGCGCCGGGACAGGCAGCAATCAGCCCCAGCATTTT. Protein sequence: CASRTSAGTGSNQPQHF.

A few counts support this clone. The rearrangement uses TRBV6-5 and TRBJ2-7; TRBD1 aligns across 9 bases. In germline, CDR1 is MNHEY, CDR2 SVGAGI. This CDR3 has 14 amino acids. With V trimmed by 7 bases and J by 1 base, 5 bases remained unmatched. The CDR3 sequence: CASMIDRGSYEQYF. CDR3 coding DNA: TGTGCCAGCATGATAGACAGGGGGTCCTACGAGCAGTACTTC.

This chain connects TRBV5-4 to TRBJ2-5; D gene ambiguous. This CDR3 comprises 15 residues. The germline V gene encodes CDR1 SGHNT and CDR2 YYREEE (reference sequence). V was clipped by 0 bases and J by 1 base, with 10 bases between them. This chain's CDR3 is CASSLVGSFQETQYF. CDR3 DNA sequence: TGTGCCAGCAGCTTGGTGGGCAGCTTCCAAGAGACCCAGTACTTC. The whole variable domain, filled in from reference TRBV5-4 and TRBJ2-5, reads ETGVTQSPTHLIKTRGQQVTLRCSSQSGHNTVSWYQQALGQGPQFIFQYYREEENGRGNFPPRFSGLQFPNYSSELNVNALELDDSALYLCASSLVGSFQETQYFGPGTRLLVL.